Listed below are T cell receptor beta chains from one sample, sequenced in a study of blood T cell repertoires in COVID-19. TCRdb's copy holds only in-frame clones and misses some; the assay was immunoSEQ multiplex PCR. The table includes approximately 150,000 clones, under 85% detected once. Sequenced input: peripheral blood. The receptors stem from a human donor in a cohort sampled during active COVID-19. Each CDR3 is given with its conserved first and last residue. Fields, in order: clone size, V gene, J gene, D gene, CDR3 protein. The D gene is left open where the match is weak. Rows may omit the clone size; those that give it use once, few, many or a size class.

-,TRBV30,TRBJ2-5,TRBD2,CAWSAPTSGKETQYF
-,TRBV7-9,TRBJ1-1,-,CASSLEGFGTEAFF
once,TRBV6-5,TRBJ2-5,-,CASSYEQGRGETQYF
-,TRBV2,TRBJ1-2,-,CASSVRTGANYGYTF
-,TRBV5-1,TRBJ2-5,TRBD2,CASSASGASQETQYF
-,TRBV28,TRBJ2-7,TRBD2,CASSLGAGTRWF
-,TRBV5-1,TRBJ2-2,TRBD1,CASSLATGVGELFF
-,TRBV21-1,TRBJ2-2,-,CASSPPWLAGKRGTGELFF
once,TRBV28,TRBJ2-7,TRBD2,CASRDSGNSYEQYF
few,TRBV6-4,TRBJ2-2,TRBD1,CASRTGNGAGELFF
-,TRBV7-3,TRBJ1-2,-,CASSLPGRGSGYTF
-,TRBV28,TRBJ1-2,-,CASSLGTGDFGYTF
few,TRBV19,TRBJ1-3,-,CASSIVASGNTIYF
-,TRBV6-6,TRBJ2-1,-,CASSPTGSYNEQFF
-,TRBV6-5,TRBJ2-1,TRBD2,CASSRLAGAREQFF
-,TRBV6-5,TRBJ2-7,-,CASSYFGQFYEQYF
-,TRBV5-1,TRBJ2-3,-,CASSLPGYTDTQYF
-,TRBV19,TRBJ1-2,TRBD1,CASSAGTGFRGYTF
-,TRBV19,TRBJ1-3,-,CASSIGSRAGNTIYF
-,TRBV6-5,TRBJ2-7,-,CASSSPRYEQYF
-,TRBV11-2,TRBJ1-2,-,CASSLEPYYRVGTPNYGYTF
few,TRBV7-8,TRBJ1-1,-,CASSPQGAITEAFF
few,TRBV15,TRBJ1-5,-,CATSRDRVQGQPQHF
-,TRBV5-5,TRBJ2-5,TRBD2,CASSLRGGGWETQYF
-,TRBV5-1,TRBJ2-3,-,CASSLASRDSGTDTQYF
-,TRBV6-5,TRBJ2-5,TRBD1,CASNLQGLGETQYF
-,TRBV3-1/TRBV3-2,TRBJ2-1,-,CASSQLMTVSYNEQFF
-,TRBV3-1/TRBV3-2,TRBJ2-3,TRBD2,CASREVAGGPRQYF
-,TRBV11-2,TRBJ2-5,TRBD2,CASSLDRGGTQYF
-,TRBV19,TRBJ1-2,TRBD1,CASSMTGGGSYGYTF
once,TRBV6-5,TRBJ2-7,-,CTSGRDYEQYF
-,TRBV15,TRBJ2-7,TRBD2,CATSIGPAGLAGVEQYF
-,TRBV18,TRBJ1-1,-,CASSPGDSWMTGAVAFF
-,TRBV19,TRBJ2-2,TRBD2,CASSIGLAGGLGVTGELFF
-,TRBV19,TRBJ1-5,TRBD1,CASRTTGTGKDQPQHF
-,TRBV20-1,TRBJ2-7,TRBD1,CSASPPPGSDRRYEQYF
once,TRBV28,TRBJ1-2,TRBD1,CASSSAGGSGYTF
-,TRBV19,TRBJ2-3,-,CASASAGSTDTQYF
few,TRBV5-8,TRBJ2-7,-,CASSLYGRGYEQYF
-,TRBV5-1,TRBJ1-1,TRBD1,CASSFRSPAGGEKMGTEAFF
-,TRBV30,TRBJ2-7,-,CAWSGGQGHEQYF
-,TRBV27,TRBJ2-1,TRBD1,CASSRTGENEQFF
-,TRBV18,TRBJ2-3,TRBD2,CASSPPGLAGGSTDTQYF
once,TRBV7-9,TRBJ2-5,TRBD1,CASSLAPGQLETQYF
-,TRBV28,TRBJ2-1,-,CASIAGDSYNEQFF
-,TRBV7-2,TRBJ2-2,TRBD2,CASSLRLAGGGELFF
-,TRBV30,TRBJ2-1,TRBD2,CALRGSGSYNEQFF
-,TRBV27,TRBJ2-3,TRBD1,CASSPSTGNGYF
-,TRBV7-2,TRBJ1-5,-,CASSLSRGRNQPQHF
-,TRBV5-1,TRBJ1-3,TRBD1,CASSSSGTGIGNTIYF
-,TRBV10-1,TRBJ2-5,TRBD1,CARGSGTGGETQYF
once,TRBV19,TRBJ2-7,TRBD1,CASSPGTGQTNPYEQYF
-,TRBV7-3,TRBJ2-1,-,CASSENRQPDNEQFF
-,TRBV6-2/TRBV6-3,TRBJ1-5,TRBD1,CASSYSGQGLYSNQPQHF
-,TRBV9,TRBJ1-1,TRBD1,CASSVRDRNTEAFF